Below, 28 T cell receptor beta chains from the same sample are listed, as sequenced in a study of control samples from healthy donors and cancer patients. Sequencing used immunoSEQ multiplex PCR; TCRdb keeps in-frame clones, though not all of them. The sample has roughly 30,000 clones, around 90% seen once; the top ten hold about 3.7%. Sequences were obtained from formalin-fixed, paraffin-embedded tissue. The receptors here all came from a female donor with melanoma.

The rearrangement uses TRBV3-1 (or the pseudogene TRBV3-2) and TRBJ1-1; no definite D call. V lost 1 base, J lost 1 base, and 7 bases lay in between. There are 14 residues in the CDR3. Germline V gives CDR1 LGHDT, CDR2 YNNKEL (reference sequence). The DNA for the CDR3 is TGTGCCAGCAGCCAAGGCGGATGGAACACTGAAGCTTTCTTT. It specifies CASSQGGWNTEAFF.

The rearrangement links TRBV10-1 to TRBJ1-2, with a possible D match to TRBD1 (6 bases). V was pared by 6 bases and J by 6 bases, with 17 bases between. Germline lookup yields CDR1 WNHNN and CDR2 SYGVQD (reference sequence). CDR3 length equals 14 residues. For the CDR3, the DNA is TGCGCCAGCAGATCAACAGGGATCGGGAATGGCTACACCTTC. Translation: CASRSTGIGNGYTF.

The chain links TRBV4-2 to TRBJ2-3; D is ambiguous. Germline CDR1 LGHNA, CDR2 YNFKEQ. This CDR3 region has 16 residues. Trimming took off 0 bases at V and 1 base at J, with 11 bases between the two ends. DNA of the CDR3: TGTGCCAGCAGCCAAGAAAGGGCAGCTGGCACAGATACGCAGTATTTT. Amino acid sequence: CASSQERAAGTDTQYF.

This clone is a singleton in its sample. CDR3 DNA sequence: TGTGCCAGCCGCGGGGGCACAGATACGCAGTATTTT. Translated, it gives CASRGGTDTQYF. V is TRBV5-4 and J is TRBJ2-3; a weak D match, TRBD2 (6 bases). Germline loops: CDR1 SGHNT, CDR2 YYREEE (reference sequence). V was trimmed by 7 bases and J by 1 base, leaving 7 bases between them. This CDR3 has 12 residues.

The rearrangement joins TRBV3-1 (or the pseudogene TRBV3-2) to TRBJ2-2; the D gene is possibly TRBD2 (5 bases). The germline V gene encodes CDR1 LGHDT and CDR2 YNNKEL (reference sequence). V was trimmed by 4 bases and J by 6 bases, leaving 15 bases between them. This CDR3 spans 15 amino acids. The CDR3 DNA reads TGTGCCAGCAGCCGCCAGCGGACGAGTGCCGGGGAGCTGTTTTTT. This codes for CASSRQRTSAGELFF.

The CDR3 DNA follows: TGTGCCAGTTCGGCAGCTGCCCACAATGAGCAGTTCTTC. Its protein is CASSAAAHNEQFF. This chain links TRBV19 with TRBJ2-1; D remains unclear. CDR1 LNHDA and CDR2 SQIVND come from the germline V gene (reference sequence). Trimming took 8 bases from V and 5 from J, leaving 13 bases between them. CDR3 length: 13 amino acids.

The V call is TRBV5-1, the J call TRBJ2-7; 7 positions match TRBD1. Germline V gene lookup returns CDR1 SGHRS and CDR2 YFSETQ. V was pared by 4 bases and J by 6 bases, with 10 bases of the junction left unmatched. This CDR3 contains 14 residues. CDR3 sequence reads: CASSPSRQGSEQYF. In nucleotides, the CDR3 is TGCGCCAGCAGCCCGAGTCGACAGGGTTCCGAGCAGTACTTC.

The J gene is TRBJ2-1, the V gene TRBV11-2; 7 bases agree with TRBD1. Germline V gene sequence: CDR1 SGHAT, CDR2 FQNNGV. The CDR3 covers 16 residues. J was trimmed by 2 bases and V by 5 bases; bases with no gene match: 9. DNA for the CDR3: TGTGCCAGCAGCCCCCAGCCGACAGGGACCTACAATGAGCAGTTCTTC. Translating gives CASSPQPTGTYNEQFF. Drawing the rest from reference TRBV11-2 and TRBJ2-1, the complete variable domain is EAGVAQSPRYKIIEKRQSVAFWCNPISGHATLYWYQQILGQGPKLLIQFQNNGVVDDSQLPKDRFSAERLKGVDSTLKIQPAKLEDSAVYLCASSPQPTGTYNEQFFGPGTRLTVL.

In its sample, this clone is medium-sized. CDR3 residues: CATSSDNTDTQYF. The CDR3 DNA reads as TGTGCCACCAGTTCAGATAACACAGATACGCAGTATTTT. The V and J genes are TRBV24-1 and TRBJ2-3; D call uncertain. The CDR3 totals 13 residues. Deletions cut 6 bases from V and 2 bases from J, with 8 bases between. Germline loops: CDR1 KGHDR, CDR2 SFDVKD.

The chain employs TRBV15 and TRBJ1-1, with D perhaps TRBD1 (5 bases). The V end was cut by 3 bases, the J end by 7 bases, with 15 bases between. CDR1 and CDR2 (germline): LNHNV, YYDKDF (reference sequence). This CDR3 region has 14 residues. Written as DNA, the CDR3 is TGTGCCACCAGCAGGGGCCAAAGGGGATATGAAGCTTTCTTT. As protein: CATSRGQRGYEAFF.

The J gene is TRBJ2-1, the V gene TRBV7-3; maybe TRBD2 (5 bases). This CDR3 has 15 amino acids. Trimming removed 4 bases from V and 0 bases from J, with 10 bases in between. Looked up from germline, CDR1 is SGHTA and CDR2 is FQGTGA. The DNA for the CDR3 is TGTGCCAGCAGCTCGACTACTAGCTCCTACAATGAGCAGTTCTTC. This sequence encodes CASSSTTSSYNEQFF.

J is TRBJ1-1 and V is TRBV6-5; 11 nucleotides agree with TRBD1. The V segment lost 10 bases and the J segment 0 bases; nucleotides outside the gene matches: 7. Per germline, CDR1 MNHEY and CDR2 SVGAGI. This CDR3 contains 15 residues. CDR3 residues: CATSDRGRMNTEAFF. The DNA for the CDR3 is TGTGCCACCTCGGACAGGGGGCGGATGAACACTGAAGCTTTCTTT.

The chain combines TRBV5-1 with TRBJ2-2; maybe TRBD1 (5 bases). The CDR3 length is 14 residues. Per germline, CDR1 SGHRS and CDR2 YFSETQ. V was pared by 3 bases and J by 2 bases, with 8 bases between. The CDR3 DNA reads as TGCGCCAGCAGCTCTGGACATAACACCGGGGAGCTGTTTTTT. It yields the protein CASSSGHNTGELFF.

This sequence joins TRBV18 and TRBJ2-1, with unresolved D. The CDR3 covers 15 residues. Germline V gene sequence: CDR1 KGHSH, CDR2 LQKENI. Trimming took off 6 bases at V and 0 bases at J, with 12 bases between the two ends. Here the CDR3 reads CASSPTVSSYNEQFF. The CDR3 bases are TGTGCCAGCTCCCCAACGGTTTCCTCCTACAATGAGCAGTTCTTC.

The count of this clone is one. The J gene is TRBJ1-1, the V gene TRBV21-1; no DNA check was done on the table's D call, TRBD1. TRBV21-1 has pseudogene status. The CDR3 totals 15 residues. The CDR3 bases are TGTGCCAGCCTCCGCAGGGGGCTGATGAACACTGAAGCTTTCTTT. Translating it yields CASLRRGLMNTEAFF.

This rearrangement joins TRBV19 to TRBJ1-1; D call uncertain. The CDR3 is made up of 14 amino acids. Germline CDR1 reads LNHDA; CDR2 reads SQIVND (reference sequence). V lost 3 bases and J lost 1, with 9 bases in between. CDR3 bases: TGTGCCAGTAGTATGGTCACAGCGAACACTGAAGCTTTCTTT. Its translation is CASSMVTANTEAFF.

The rearrangement uses TRBV19 and TRBJ1-2; D call uncertain. Trimming took 4 bases from V and 0 from J, leaving 18 bases between them. Germline V gene sequence: CDR1 LNHDA, CDR2 SQIVND (reference sequence). The CDR3 is 17 residues long. The CDR3, as DNA: TGTGCCAGTAGTACAGCTAGACTTACACAAGCTAACTATGGCTACACCTTC. Translated: CASSTARLTQANYGYTF.

V usage is TRBV6-1 and J usage is TRBJ2-1, with D perhaps TRBD1 or TRBD2 (7 bases each). Germline CDR1 MNHNS, CDR2 SASEGT. CDR3 size: 15 residues. The V end lost 3 bases, the J end lost 9 bases, and 18 bases lay between the germline ends. The DNA for the CDR3 is TGTGCCAGCAGTGAGCCAGGGGGGGTCACGGGTGAGCAGTTCTTC. Protein product: CASSEPGGVTGEQFF.

V gene TRBV27 combines with J gene TRBJ2-7; D may match TRBD1 or TRBD2 (5 bases each). This CDR3 region has 14 residues. Germline CDR1 MNHEY, CDR2 SMNVEV (reference sequence). With 7 bases removed from V and 3 bases from J, the gap between germline ends came to 16 bases. The CDR3 here is CASNPRGASYEQYF. DNA for the CDR3: TGTGCCAGCAATCCTCGAGGGGCGAGCTACGAGCAGTACTTC.

The V and J genes are TRBV6-2 or TRBV6-3 and TRBJ1-4, with D tentatively TRBD1 (6 bases). V lost 0 bases to trimming and J lost 5 bases, with 16 bases between them. This CDR3 is built from 17 residues. CDR1 and CDR2 (germline): MNHEY, SVGEGT. CDR3 loop: CASSYSMYRAPNEKLFF. CDR3 DNA: TGTGCCAGCAGTTACTCGATGTACAGGGCCCCGAATGAAAAACTGTTTTTT.

The J gene is TRBJ2-1, the V gene TRBV29-1; D not certain. In germline, CDR1 is SQVTM, CDR2 ANQGSEA. The CDR3 length is 15 residues. V lost 2 bases and J lost 2, with 13 bases in between. This CDR3 is CSVEYGVEPYNEQFF. As DNA, the CDR3 is TGCAGCGTTGAATACGGAGTCGAACCCTACAATGAGCAGTTCTTC.

The rearrangement links TRBV5-1 to TRBJ1-2, with D perhaps TRBD1 (5 bases). This CDR3 has 14 amino acids. V gave up 5 bases and J gave up 5 bases, with 16 bases separating them. Looked up from germline, CDR1 is SGHRS and CDR2 is YFSETQ. Here the CDR3 reads CASSSLSGGYGYTF. The CDR3 nucleotides read TGCGCCAGCAGTTCCCTTTCGGGGGGTTATGGCTACACCTTC.

The chain uses TRBV6-5 and TRBJ1-1; no clear D. In germline, CDR1 is MNHEY, CDR2 SVGAGI. V lost 2 bases and J lost 3, with 10 bases in between. This CDR3 has 14 residues. CDR3 loop: CASSYQIGDTEAFF. In DNA form, the CDR3 reads TGTGCCAGCAGTTACCAAATTGGGGACACTGAAGCTTTCTTT.

The rearrangement uses TRBV4-3 and TRBJ2-6; unclear D gene. The V end lost 0 bases, the J end lost 0 bases, and 15 bases lay between the germline ends. The CDR3 sequence is 19 residues long. Per germline, CDR1 LGHNA and CDR2 YSLEER. The CDR3 nucleotides are TGCGCCAGCAGCCAAGAGGGGTGGTACACCCCCTCTGGGGCCAACGTCCTGACTTTC. Translation gives CASSQEGWYTPSGANVLTF.

The chain links TRBV29-1 to TRBJ2-7; TRBD1 agrees at 11 bases. The CDR3 is 16 amino acids. The V gene's germline CDR1 is SQVTM and CDR2 ANQGSEA. V was clipped by 4 bases and J by 2 bases; unmatched bases: 10. The CDR3 region is CSVAHTGQGATYEQYF. In DNA, the CDR3 is TGCAGCGTTGCCCACACCGGACAGGGGGCGACCTACGAGCAGTACTTC.

The chain recombines TRBV7-9 with TRBJ2-1; 8 bases match TRBD1. The CDR3 is made up of 16 amino acids. V gave up 2 bases and J gave up 8 bases; unmatched junction bases: 11. Germline values: CDR1 SEHNR, CDR2 FQNEAQ (reference sequence). In DNA, the CDR3 is TGTGCCAGCAGCTTAAGGGGACAGGCAGGTTCGGATGAGCAGTTCTTC. This codes for CASSLRGQAGSDEQFF.

The V and J genes are TRBV19 and TRBJ2-1; possible D gene TRBD1, 5 bases. This CDR3 is built from 14 residues. Germline V CDR1 and CDR2: LNHDA, SQIVND (reference sequence). V was trimmed by 6 bases and J by 0 bases, leaving 9 bases between them. The CDR3 DNA is TGTGCCAGTAGACAGGATAGCTCCTACAATGAGCAGTTCTTC. Translated, it gives CASRQDSSYNEQFF.

The chain has TRBV3-1 (or the pseudogene TRBV3-2) and TRBJ2-1; no firm D call. This CDR3 spans 14 amino acids. Trimming removed 3 bases at V and 0 bases at J, with 6 bases between. From germline, CDR1 is LGHDT and CDR2 YNNKEL (reference sequence). The CDR3 here is CASSQRSSYNEQFF. CDR3 DNA sequence: TGTGCCAGCAGCCAGAGGAGCTCCTACAATGAGCAGTTCTTC.